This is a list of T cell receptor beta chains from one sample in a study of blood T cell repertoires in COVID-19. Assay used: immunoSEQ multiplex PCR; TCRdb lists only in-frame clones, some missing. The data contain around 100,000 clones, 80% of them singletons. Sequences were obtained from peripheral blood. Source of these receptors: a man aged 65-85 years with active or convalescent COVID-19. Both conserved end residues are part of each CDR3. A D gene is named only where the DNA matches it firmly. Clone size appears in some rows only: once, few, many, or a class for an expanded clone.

CASSSGLAGGTGELFF,TGTGCCAGCAGCTCGGGACTAGCGGGAGGGACCGGGGAGCTGTTTTTT,TRBD2,TRBV7-8,TRBJ2-2,-
CASNPDLNTDTQYF,TGTGCCAGCAACCCAGATCTCAACACAGATACGCAGTATTTT,-,TRBV9,TRBJ2-3,once
CASSQEWRGDEQYF,TGCGCCAGCAGCCAAGAATGGCGCGGCGACGAGCAGTACTTC,-,TRBV4-1,TRBJ2-7,-
CASSPRTGELFF,TGTGCCAGCAGCCCCCGGACCGGGGAGCTGTTTTTT,-,TRBV5-4,TRBJ2-2,-
CASGLVTRTGLTNEQYF,TGTGCTAGTGGTTTGGTTACCCGGACAGGTTTAACCAACGAGCAGTACTTC,TRBD1,TRBV12-5,TRBJ2-7,once
CASSIDGGFNTGELFF,TGTGCCAGTAGTATAGACGGGGGATTTAACACCGGGGAGCTGTTTTTT,-,TRBV19,TRBJ2-2,-
CASSEGGPQETQYF,TGTGCCAGCAGTGAAGGGGGGCCCCAAGAGACCCAGTACTTC,-,TRBV6-1,TRBJ2-5,-
CAWSNGWGLQPQHF,TGTGCCTGGAGTAATGGCTGGGGGCTCCAGCCCCAGCATTTT,-,TRBV30,TRBJ1-5,few
CASSQEIASGIPRDTQYF,TGTGCCAGCAGCCAAGAAATTGCGAGCGGGATCCCACGAGATACGCAGTATTTT,TRBD2,TRBV3-1/TRBV3-2,TRBJ2-3,-
CASSPDSFQETQYF,TGTGCCAGCAGCCCCGACAGCTTTCAAGAGACCCAGTACTTC,-,TRBV11-2,TRBJ2-5,-
CASRTDSSSNQPQHF,TGTGCCAGCAGGACGGACAGTTCCAGCAATCAGCCCCAGCATTTT,-,TRBV28,TRBJ1-5,-
CASSQDSGSGNTIYF,TGTGCCAGCAGCCAAGATTCCGGGTCCGGAAACACCATATATTTT,-,TRBV4-2,TRBJ1-3,-
CATSDLTSGDTDTQYF,TGTGCCACCAGTGATTTGACTAGCGGGGACACAGATACGCAGTATTTT,TRBD2,TRBV24-1,TRBJ2-3,-
CASSYGPSSGNTIYF,TGTGCCAGCAGTTACGGGCCATCCTCTGGAAACACCATATATTTT,-,TRBV6-5,TRBJ1-3,-
CASNTGSPTGELFF,TGCGCCAGTAACACCGGGTCCCCCACCGGGGAGCTGTTTTTT,-,TRBV5-1,TRBJ2-2,few
CASSFSGGNTEAFF,TGTGCCAGCAGCTTCTCAGGGGGGAACACTGAAGCTTTCTTT,TRBD1,TRBV13,TRBJ1-1,-
CASSEATGGIDYGYTF,TGTGCCAGCAGTGAGGCTACAGGGGGCATCGACTATGGCTACACCTTC,TRBD1,TRBV6-1,TRBJ1-2,-
CASSYQGSSYEQYF,TGTGCCAGCAGTTATCAGGGTTCCTCCTACGAGCAGTACTTC,-,TRBV6-5,TRBJ2-7,-
CASSQSNKGLHSGGRLDEQYF,TGCGCCAGCAGTCAATCGAATAAGGGATTACATAGCGGGGGGCGTCTCGACGAGCAGTACTTC,TRBD2,TRBV23-1,TRBJ2-7,-
CATSGDRYEQFF,TGTGCCACCAGTGGTGACAGGTATGAGCAGTTCTTC,-,TRBV24-1,TRBJ2-1,-
CASSPAGGNTEAFF,TGTGCCAGCAGCCCTGCCGGGGGGAACACTGAAGCTTTCTTT,-,TRBV5-4,TRBJ1-1,-
CASSSPGSYEQYF,TGTGCCAGCAGCTCCCCGGGTTCGTACGAGCAGTACTTC,-,TRBV7-2,TRBJ2-7,-
CASSLDVQVNYGYTF,TGCGCCAGCAGCTTGGACGTACAGGTCAACTATGGCTACACCTTC,-,TRBV5-1,TRBJ1-2,-
CASSQGRGSWTGELFF,TGTGCCAGCAGCCAAGGGCGGGGTTCCTGGACCGGGGAGCTGTTTTTT,-,TRBV3-1/TRBV3-2,TRBJ2-2,few
CATSPQGLAGQETQYF,TGTGCCACCAGCCCACAAGGACTAGCGGGGCAAGAGACCCAGTACTTC,TRBD2,TRBV15,TRBJ2-5,few
CASSQSDSLISYGYTF,TGTGCCAGCAGCCAGTCGGACAGCCTTATTTCCTATGGCTACACCTTC,-,TRBV3-1/TRBV3-2,TRBJ1-2,-
CASSLVETANTGELFF,TGTGCCAGCAGCTTAGTCGAGACAGCGAACACCGGGGAGCTGTTTTTT,-,TRBV7-2,TRBJ2-2,-